A single sample is the source of the 25 T cell receptor beta chains below, sequenced in a study of T cell repertoires in cytomegalovirus infection. A single record per CDR3 protein comes from TCRdb applying MiXCR to the reads. The sample records 650,000 to 900,000 distinct CDR3 sequences, about 30% being singletons. Their specific antigens are unknown. The sample in question was cultured CD8+ T cells from PBMCs, obtained from culture after CMV antigen stimulation. These receptor sequences come from a human donor in good health (CMV status not recorded). Some clones in this sample may be carry-over from other donors' samples.

A few counts support this clonotype. This chain links TRBV7-8 with TRBJ2-1, with 10 bases matching TRBD2. CDR3 length: 18 amino acids. The V gene's germline CDR1 is SGHVS and CDR2 FQNEAQ. Germline trimming cut 5 bases from V and 5 bases from J; bases unmatched to any gene: 15. CDR3 nucleotide sequence: TGTGCCAGCAGCAAACACGGGCCGCTAGCGGGGGTCGACAATGAGCAGTTCTTC. This encodes CASSKHGPLAGVDNEQFF. Looking up the rest from reference TRBV7-8 and TRBJ2-1 gives the full variable domain: GAGVSQSPRYKVAKRGQDVALRCDPISGHVSLFWYQQALGQGPEFLTYFQNEAQLDKSGLPSDRFFAERPEGSVSTLKIQRTQQEDSAVYLCASSKHGPLAGVDNEQFFGPGTRLTVL.

The sample holds many counts of this clonotype. The chain carries TRBV6-1 and TRBJ2-7; D perhaps matches TRBD1 (6 bases). The germline gives CDR1 MNHNS, CDR2 SASEGT. Deletions cut 2 bases from V and 0 bases from J, with 11 bases between. The length of the CDR3 is 15 residues. The CDR3 region is CASSEYGTPSYEQYV. CDR3 in DNA: TGTGCCAGCAGTGAATACGGGACACCCTCCTACGAGCAGTACGTC.

This clonotype was picked up a small number of times. The chain carries TRBV27 and TRBJ2-7; 7 nucleotides match TRBD1. There are 14 residues in the CDR3. After removal of 4 bases from V and 5 bases from J, the junction contained 8 bases not matched to a gene. Germline CDR1 reads MNHEY; CDR2 reads SMNVEV (reference sequence). The CDR3 here is CASSSLTGSHEQYF. The CDR3 region has the DNA TGTGCCAGCAGTTCCTTGACAGGGAGCCACGAGCAGTACTTC.

The chain recombines TRBV7-6 with TRBJ1-6; 8 nucleotides match TRBD1. Germline V gene lookup returns CDR1 SGHVS and CDR2 FNYEAQ. V lost 5 bases to trimming and J lost 10 bases; unmatched junction nucleotides: 10. This CDR3 comprises 15 residues. This CDR3 is CASSPSGQGRSPLHF. CDR3 DNA: TGTGCCAGCAGCCCATCTGGACAGGGAAGGTCACCCCTCCACTTT.

The V and J genes are TRBV9 and TRBJ2-1; D remains unclear. The CDR3 sequence is 12 residues long. Germline V CDR1 and CDR2: SGDLS, YYNGEE. The V end lost 4 bases, the J end lost 15 bases, and 17 bases lay between the germline ends. The CDR3 DNA follows: TGTGCCAGCAGCTTCAGACAAGTCTCTGGGTTCTTC. Encoded protein: CASSFRQVSGFF.

This clonotype was counted between two and nine times. The V call is TRBV4-3, the J call TRBJ2-2, with 9 bases that match TRBD1. The CDR3 runs 18 residues. CDR1 is LGHNA and CDR2 is YSLEER in the germline V gene. V lost 0 bases to trimming and J lost 2 bases; unmatched junction nucleotides: 7. As DNA, the CDR3 is TGCGCCAGCAGCCAAGATTGGACAGGGGCGTCCAACACCGGGGAGCTGTTTTTT. This gives the protein CASSQDWTGASNTGELFF.

This rearrangement joins TRBV19 to TRBJ2-1, with D tentatively TRBD1 (6 bases). The CDR3 is 15 residues long. Germline lookup yields CDR1 LNHDA and CDR2 SQIVND (reference sequence). The V gene lost 6 bases and the J gene lost 3 bases, with 15 bases spanning the gap. CDR3 loop: CASSDGTPIYNEQFF. CDR3 coding DNA: TGTGCCAGTAGCGACGGGACACCGATCTACAATGAGCAGTTCTTC.

The genes are TRBV12-3 or TRBV12-4 and TRBJ2-7; D might be TRBD2 (6 bases). This CDR3 is 15 amino acids long. Trimming took off 5 bases at V and 5 bases at J, with 19 bases between the two ends. CDR3 region: CASSPLPGDVDEQYF. For the CDR3, the DNA is TGTGCCAGCAGTCCTCTCCCGGGGGATGTGGACGAGCAGTACTTC.

The gene calls are TRBV2 and TRBJ2-2; maybe TRBD1 (5 bases). The germline gives CDR1 SNHLY, CDR2 FYNNEI. Trimming removed 3 bases from V and 3 bases from J, with 11 bases in between. The CDR3 is 15 residues long. CDR3 in DNA: TGTGCCAGCAGTGAGGGGCAGACCTACACCGGGGAGCTGTTTTTT. Protein product: CASSEGQTYTGELFF. Full variable domain (outside the CDR3, taken from reference TRBV2 and TRBJ2-2): EPEVTQTPSHQVTQMGQEVILRCVPISNHLYFYWYRQILGQKVEFLVSFYNNEISEKSEIFDDQFSVERPDGSNFTLKIRSTKLEDSAMYFCASSEGQTYTGELFFGEGSRLTVL.

The genes are TRBV7-9 and TRBJ2-7, with D possibly called TRBD1 or TRBD2 (5 bases each). CDR1 and CDR2 from the germline V gene are SEHNR and FQNEAQ (reference sequence). The CDR3 totals 14 residues. The ends were cut back, 5 bases at V and 3 bases at J, with 14 bases in the middle. The CDR3 sequence: CASSPNGGIYEQYV. In nucleotides, the CDR3 is TGTGCCAGCAGCCCCAATGGGGGAATCTACGAGCAGTACGTC.

In the case of this clonotype: A read error is possible here, since a much larger clone lies one base away. The J gene is TRBJ2-5, the V gene TRBV7-3; 12 bases map to TRBD2. In germline, CDR1 is SGHTA, CDR2 FQGTGA. The length of the CDR3 is 16 residues. CDR3 protein: CVSSSALAGGQETQYF. The CDR3 bases are TGTGTCAGCAGCTCCGCCCTAGCGGGGGGGCAAGAGACCCAGTACTTC.

This clonotype was found a few times. The chain joins TRBV6-1 to TRBJ1-6; D not certain. This CDR3 has 17 residues. V shed 0 bases and J shed 0 bases, with 9 bases lying between them. Germline values: CDR1 MNHNS, CDR2 SASEGT. The CDR3 protein is CASSEAGKFSYNSPLHF. DNA of the CDR3: TGTGCCAGCAGTGAAGCGGGGAAGTTCTCCTATAATTCACCCCTCCACTTT.

This clonotype was seen only a few times. This sequence joins TRBV7-2 and TRBJ1-2; 7 bases are a match to TRBD1. The germline gives CDR1 SGHTA, CDR2 FQGNSA. The J segment lost 5 bases and the V segment lost 5 bases, leaving 11 bases of the junction unmatched. There are 15 residues in the CDR3. DNA of the CDR3: TGTGCCAGCAGCCTCCGGACAGGAGGCGTTTATGGCTACACCTTC. Its translation is CASSLRTGGVYGYTF.

This clonotype was observed a few times. This chain links TRBV11-2 with TRBJ2-2, with TRBD2 matching 13 bases. V lost 10 bases, J lost 7 bases, and 6 bases stayed unmatched. Germline lookup yields CDR1 SGHAT and CDR2 FQNNGV. The CDR3 covers 14 residues. The CDR3 loop is CANRLAGGHGELFF. Written as DNA, the CDR3 is TGTGCCAACCGACTAGCGGGGGGCCACGGGGAGCTGTTTTTT.

The chain couples TRBV5-6 to TRBJ2-7; 9 bases line up with TRBD1. The CDR3 is 12 residues long. Per the germline V gene, CDR1 is SGHDT and CDR2 is YYEEEE. V was pared by 6 bases and J by 5 bases, with 3 bases of the junction left unmatched. The CDR3 DNA follows: TGTGCCAGCATCAGGACAGGGGACGAGCAGTACTTC. The encoded protein is CASIRTGDEQYF.

This chain connects TRBV10-3 to TRBJ2-7, with TRBD1 as a possible D gene (5 bases). The CDR3 contains 13 residues. V was shortened by 8 bases and J by 0 bases, with 11 bases between the two germline ends. Per the germline V gene, CDR1 is ENHRY and CDR2 is SYGVKD. The CDR3 region has the DNA TGTGCCATCTCAAAGGACATCTCCTACGAGCAGTACGTC. Translated: CAISKDISYEQYV.

V usage is TRBV20-1 and J usage is TRBJ1-2; no definite D call. Per the germline V gene, CDR1 is DFQATT and CDR2 is SNEGSKA (reference sequence). V was shortened by 0 bases and J by 10 bases, with 9 bases between the two germline ends. The CDR3 extends over 11 amino acids. CDR3 residues: CSAREGGDYTF. As DNA, the CDR3 is TGCAGTGCTAGAGAGGGTGGCGACTACACCTTC.

The genes are TRBV4-1 and TRBJ1-1; D call uncertain. Germline CDR1 reads MGHRA; CDR2 reads YSYEKL. V lost 1 base and J lost 0, with 12 bases in between. The CDR3 length is 16 residues. The CDR3 protein is CASSQVARNMNTEAFF. DNA of the CDR3: TGCGCCAGCAGCCAAGTGGCGCGGAATATGAACACTGAAGCTTTCTTT.

This clonotype was seen a handful of times. J is TRBJ2-3 and V is TRBV12-5; the D gene is possibly TRBD1 (6 bases). The CDR3 totals 15 residues. Germline CDR1 reads LGHNT; CDR2 reads FRNRAP. Trimming left V 10 bases short and J 1 base short, with 18 bases between. CDR3 sequence reads: CATSTYRVGTDTQYF. In DNA, the CDR3 is TGTGCTACCTCCACTTACAGGGTGGGCACAGATACGCAGTATTTT. The full variable domain, with the rest looked up from reference TRBV12-5 and TRBJ2-3, is DARVTQTPRHKVTEMGQEVTMRCQPILGHNTVFWYRQTMMQGLELLAYFRNRAPLDDSGMPKDRFSAEMPDATLATLKIQPSEPRDSAVYFCATSTYRVGTDTQYFGPGTRLTVL.

This chain uses TRBV7-9 with TRBJ1-1; tentatively, D is TRBD1 (6 bases). The germline gives CDR1 SEHNR, CDR2 FQNEAQ (reference sequence). V lost 0 bases and J 3 bases, leaving 20 bases between the germline ends. The CDR3 totals 18 residues. The CDR3: CASSLAGRAGGRDTEAFF. CDR3 bases: TGTGCCAGCAGCTTAGCCGGGAGGGCCGGGGGGCGCGACACTGAAGCTTTCTTT.

V and J are TRBV29-1 and TRBJ1-1; 8 bases align to TRBD1. V lost 6 bases to trimming and J lost 1 base; unmatched junction nucleotides: 16. Germline-derived CDR1 and CDR2 are SQVTM and ANQGSEA. The CDR3 length is 17 residues. The DNA for the CDR3 is TGCAGCGTAAACCACTGGGGGCCCGGACAGGGGAACACTGAAGCTTTCTTT. This codes for CSVNHWGPGQGNTEAFF.

This clonotype appeared a few times. V usage is TRBV15 and J usage is TRBJ1-1, with 7 bases matching TRBD1. Germline V gene lookup returns CDR1 LNHNV and CDR2 YYDKDF (reference sequence). V trimming: 5 bases; J trimming: 0 bases; junction bases outside the gene matches: 6. The CDR3 runs 15 residues. In nucleotides, the CDR3 is TGTGCCACCAGCGGAGCAGGGGGTCTGAACACTGAAGCTTTCTTT. Translating it yields CATSGAGGLNTEAFF.

This sequence joins TRBV6-5 and TRBJ1-5; D is undetermined. Per the germline V gene, CDR1 is MNHEY and CDR2 is SVGAGI. V dropped 6 bases and J dropped 4 bases, with 16 bases sitting between them. This CDR3 has 15 amino acids. The CDR3 sequence is CASSPQSFLNQPQHF. Written as DNA, the CDR3 is TGTGCCAGCAGCCCACAGAGTTTCCTAAATCAGCCCCAGCATTTT.

The chain employs TRBV7-9 and TRBJ2-7; 9 positions match TRBD2. The trim removed 5 bases at V and 2 bases at J, leaving 7 bases unmatched. The germline CDR1 and CDR2 sequences are SEHNR and FQNEAQ (reference sequence). The CDR3 consists of 15 residues. For the CDR3, the DNA is TGTGCCAGCAGCGGTGGGACTAGCATAACCTACGAGCAGTACTTC. It yields the protein CASSGGTSITYEQYF.

This clonotype has a handful of counts. The chain recombines TRBV27 with TRBJ2-5, with TRBD1 matching 8 bases. CDR1 and CDR2 from the germline V gene are MNHEY and SMNVEV (reference sequence). The V gene end was trimmed by 3 bases and the J gene end by 7 bases; junction bases not matched to a gene: 7. The CDR3 totals 14 residues. The CDR3: CASSFRDRGGTQYF. The CDR3 DNA is TGTGCCAGCAGTTTTCGAGACAGGGGAGGGACCCAGTACTTC.